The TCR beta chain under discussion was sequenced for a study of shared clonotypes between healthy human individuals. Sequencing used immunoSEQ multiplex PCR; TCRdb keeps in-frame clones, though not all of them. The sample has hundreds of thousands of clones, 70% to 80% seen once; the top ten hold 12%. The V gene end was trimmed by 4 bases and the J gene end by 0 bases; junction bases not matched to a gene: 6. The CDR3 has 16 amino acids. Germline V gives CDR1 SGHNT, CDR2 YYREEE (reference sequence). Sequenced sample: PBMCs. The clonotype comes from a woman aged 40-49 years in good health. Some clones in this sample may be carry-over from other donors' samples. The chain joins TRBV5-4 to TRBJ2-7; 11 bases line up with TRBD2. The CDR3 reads CASSPGLAGLSYEQYF. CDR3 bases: TGTGCCAGCAGCCCAGGACTAGCGGGTCTCTCCTACGAGCAGTACTTC.